Shown below are 28 T cell receptor beta chains from a single sample sequenced in a study of post-analysis software for immune sequencing data. Study-level results: Patients used about 5 TRBV segments, including TRBV5-6, TRBV5-1 and TRBV20-1, more often than controls.

Their cognate antigens are unknown. The authors incorporated unique molecular identifiers into the TCR beta cDNA libraries. TCRdb called the PCR reads again in MiXCR, with one record for every CDR3 protein. The top ten hold 0.5% to 0.6% of the sample, which has fewer than 850,000 distinct CDR3 sequences, 25% to 30% seen once. Sequencing was carried out using blood. The receptors here all came from a girl between 10 and 17 years old with multiple sclerosis.

The CDR3: CASSSGLAGGQQETQYF. Written as DNA, the CDR3 is TGTGCCAGCAGCTCGGGACTAGCGGGGGGCCAGCAAGAGACCCAGTACTTC. The rearrangement joins TRBV7-2 to TRBJ2-7; 15 nucleotides match TRBD2. The J call may be in error: the DNA end matches TRBJ2-5 better. This CDR3 is built from 17 residues. Germline CDR1 SGHTA, CDR2 FQGNSA.

Only a few counts were recorded for this clonotype. This CDR3 is CSAIGTAYGYTF. CDR3 sequence (DNA): TGCAGTGCTATTGGGACAGCCTATGGCTACACCTTC. The chain joins TRBV20-1 to TRBJ1-2, with 7 bases that match TRBD1. V dropped 4 bases and J dropped 4; count of bases not matched to a gene: 3. Germline values: CDR1 DFQATT, CDR2 SNEGSKA (reference sequence). The CDR3 loop spans 12 amino acids.

In this sample, this clonotype turned up a few times. The chain combines TRBV5-1 with TRBJ2-5; 8 bases are shared with TRBD1. V shed 4 bases and J 1 base; nucleotides not matched to a gene: 18. The CDR3 is 19 residues long. Per germline, CDR1 SGHRS and CDR2 YFSETQ. In DNA, the CDR3 is TGCGCCAGCAGCCGAACAGGGGGTGCTGGAGGACCCACCCAAGAGACCCAGTACTTC. It encodes CASSRTGGAGGPTQETQYF.

In its sample, this clonotype was seen a few times. The chain is built from TRBV7-2 and TRBJ2-3; no firm D call. The CDR3 runs to 12 residues. CDR1 is SGHTA, CDR2 FQGNSA, per germline. V was cut by 8 bases and J by 10 bases, with 16 bases left in between. The DNA of the CDR3 is TGTGCCAGCCGCCCTATCGGCGTGGCGCAGTATTTT. As protein: CASRPIGVAQYF.

The rearrangement joins TRBV5-1 to TRBJ1-2; 7 positions agree with TRBD1. CDR1 SGHRS and CDR2 YFSETQ come from the germline V gene. V dropped 3 bases and J dropped 2; count of bases not matched to a gene: 7. The CDR3 totals 15 residues. CDR3 sequence: CASSSGGTENYGYTF. The CDR3, as DNA: TGCGCCAGCAGCTCAGGGGGGACAGAGAACTATGGCTACACCTTC.

This sequence joins TRBV5-5 and TRBJ2-5, with TRBD1 matching 7 bases. CDR1 is SGHKS, CDR2 YYEKEE, per germline (reference sequence). V gave up 3 bases and J gave up 3 bases; unmatched junction bases: 5. The CDR3 totals 14 residues. CDR3 DNA sequence: TGTGCCAGCAGCTACCGGGACAGAGAAGAGACCCAGTACTTC. Protein sequence: CASSYRDREETQYF.

This clonotype occurred many times. The J gene is TRBJ2-1, the V gene TRBV5-1, with a possible D match to TRBD1 (5 bases). V shed 0 bases and J shed 3 bases, with 10 bases lying between them. Germline V gives CDR1 SGHRS, CDR2 YFSETQ. There are 15 residues in the CDR3. CDR3 amino acids: CASSLEQASYNEQFF. DNA for the CDR3: TGCGCCAGCAGCTTGGAACAGGCCAGCTACAATGAGCAGTTCTTC.

V and J are TRBV5-5 and TRBJ1-5, with TRBD1 matching over 8 bases. Germline loops: CDR1 SGHKS, CDR2 YYEKEE (reference sequence). The CDR3 length is 16 residues. With 4 bases clipped from V and 3 bases from J, the junction kept 9 bases outside the gene matches. CDR3 sequence reads: CASSPTPDRVNQPQHF. In DNA form, the CDR3 reads TGTGCCAGCAGCCCCACTCCGGACAGGGTCAATCAGCCCCAGCATTTT. The full variable domain, rest sourced from reference TRBV5-5 and TRBJ1-5, is DAGVTQSPTHLIKTRGQQVTLRCSPISGHKSVSWYQQVLGQGPQFIFQYYEKEERGRGNFPDRFSARQFPNYSSELNVNALLLGDSALYLCASSPTPDRVNQPQHFGDGTRLSIL.

The sample holds a few counts of this clonotype. This rearrangement joins TRBV20-1 to TRBJ2-3; 9 bases match TRBD2. Germline values: CDR1 DFQATT, CDR2 SNEGSKA (reference sequence). The trim removed 3 bases at V and 0 bases at J, leaving 7 bases unmatched. This CDR3 spans 16 amino acids. CDR3 DNA: TGCAGTGCTAGTCTCGGGACTAGCCGTAGCACAGATACGCAGTATTTT. Protein: CSASLGTSRSTDTQYF.

The chain uses TRBV20-1 and TRBJ2-6; 8 bases map to TRBD2. V dropped 7 bases and J dropped 4; count of bases not matched to a gene: 12. CDR1 and CDR2 from the germline V gene are DFQATT and SNEGSKA (reference sequence). The CDR3 runs 16 residues. CDR3: CSVSGGGLTGANVLTF. The CDR3 DNA is TGCAGTGTAAGCGGGGGAGGGTTAACGGGGGCCAACGTCCTGACTTTC.

As to this clonotype: The junction and the germline gene differ at one end; a read error may be behind it. The DNA for the CDR3 is TGCGCCAGCAGCCAGGGAGACAGGGGTACAGAGACCCGGTACTTC. Protein product: CASSQGDRGTETRYF. V and J are TRBV4-1 and TRBJ2-5, with 8 positions matching TRBD1. The CDR3 sequence is 15 residues long. The germline gives CDR1 MGHRA, CDR2 YSYEKL.

V usage is TRBV7-2 and J usage is TRBJ2-5, with a weak D call TRBD2 (6 bases). Between the trimmed V and J ends, which lost 0 bases and 4 bases, there was a span of 9 bases. Germline assignment: CDR1 SGHTA and CDR2 FQGNSA. The CDR3 spans 14 residues. Here the CDR3 reads CASSLALGGETQYF. The CDR3 DNA is TGTGCCAGCAGCTTAGCGCTCGGGGGAGAGACCCAGTACTTC. Combining the CDR3 with reference TRBV7-2 and TRBJ2-5 gives the whole variable domain GAGVSQSPSNKVTEKGKDVELRCDPISGHTALYWYRQSLGQGLEFLIYFQGNSAPDKSGLPSDRFSAERTGGSVSTLTIQRTQQEDSAVYLCASSLALGGETQYFGPGTRLLVL.

J is TRBJ2-1 and V is TRBV20-1; D might be TRBD2 (6 bases). V was clipped by 4 bases and J by 6 bases, with 10 bases between them. This CDR3 has 12 amino acids. Germline V gives CDR1 DFQATT, CDR2 SNEGSKA (reference sequence). The CDR3 here is CSAKGTLNEQFF. CDR3 DNA sequence: TGCAGTGCTAAGGGGACTCTCAATGAGCAGTTCTTC.

This clonotype was recorded only once. This chain links TRBV6-2 or TRBV6-3 with TRBJ2-5, with D possibly being TRBD1 (7 bases). The J call may be incorrect, as the DNA end agrees better with TRBJ2-7. This CDR3 has 14 residues. Germline V gene data show CDR1 as MNHEY and CDR2 as SVGEGT. DNA of the CDR3: TGTGCCAGCAGTTACCAGACAGGGAGGCACGAGCAGTACTTC. It specifies CASSYQTGRHEQYF.

V gene TRBV27 combines with J gene TRBJ1-5; D call uncertain. V was clipped by 6 bases and J by 6 bases, with 18 bases between them. Germline CDR1 reads MNHEY; CDR2 reads SMNVEV (reference sequence). This CDR3 spans 15 amino acids. The CDR3 spells CASSTTPLGSQPQHF. The CDR3 nucleotides are TGTGCCAGCAGCACCACACCCCTGGGCAGTCAGCCCCAGCATTTT.

This sequence joins TRBV5-1 and TRBJ1-1, with a weak D call TRBD1 (6 bases). Germline values: CDR1 SGHRS, CDR2 YFSETQ. With 4 bases removed from V and 5 bases from J, the gap between germline ends came to 21 bases. The CDR3 is 16 residues long. The CDR3 here is CASSRALGGRSTEAFF. In nucleotides, the CDR3 is TGCGCCAGCAGCCGCGCCTTAGGGGGGCGCTCGACTGAAGCTTTCTTT.

This clonotype was picked up many times. The V gene is TRBV28, the J gene TRBJ2-7; 11 bases are a match to TRBD2. The V and J ends lost 6 bases and 8 bases, in that order; junction bases with no gene match: 12. This CDR3 contains 15 residues. Germline V gene data show CDR1 as MDHEN and CDR2 as SYDVKM. The CDR3 DNA follows: TGTGCCAGCAGCGGGACTAGCGGAGGTCTCGATAAGCAGTACTTC. This codes for CASSGTSGGLDKQYF.

This rearrangement joins TRBV5-1 to TRBJ2-5, with D possibly called TRBD1 or TRBD2 (6 bases each). Trimming stripped 4 bases from V and 4 bases from J, with 14 bases between. CDR3 length: 14 amino acids. Germline loops: CDR1 SGHRS, CDR2 YFSETQ. CDR3 sequence (DNA): TGCGCCAGCAGCCAGTCGTGGGGGGCAGAGACCCAGTACTTC. It encodes CASSQSWGAETQYF.

The CDR3 nucleotides are TGTGCCAGCAGTCCTACCGGGACTGGCGGCTCCTACGAGCAGTACTTC. It encodes CASSPTGTGGSYEQYF. The chain recombines TRBV7-2 with TRBJ2-7, with TRBD2 as a possible D gene (6 bases). Germline V gene data show CDR1 as SGHTA and CDR2 as FQGNSA. The V gene lost 6 bases and the J gene lost 0 bases, with 18 bases spanning the gap. CDR3 length equals 16 residues.

In this sample, this clonotype turned up a few times. The CDR3 sequence is CSVALVDEQFF. The CDR3 region has the DNA TGCAGCGTTGCCCTAGTTGATGAGCAGTTCTTC. The gene calls are TRBV29-1 and TRBJ2-1; D call uncertain. Germline CDR1 SQVTM, CDR2 ANQGSEA. The ends were cut back, 4 bases at V and 8 bases at J, with 9 bases in the middle. CDR3 length equals 11 residues.

The chain uses TRBV20-1 and TRBJ2-1; TRBD1 might be the D (6 bases). CDR3 length equals 14 residues. CDR1 is DFQATT, CDR2 SNEGSKA, per germline (reference sequence). CDR3 region: CSPHRAVSYNEQFF. The CDR3, as DNA: TGCAGCCCCCACAGGGCAGTCTCCTACAATGAGCAGTTCTTC.

The genes are TRBV4-2 and TRBJ2-5; 11 bases are a match to TRBD2. CDR1 is LGHNA, CDR2 YNFKEQ, per germline. The CDR3 has 18 residues. J gave up 2 bases and V 3 bases, and 11 bases lay outside the gene matches. The CDR3 protein is CASSHSSGTSGYQETQYF. The DNA for the CDR3 is TGTGCCAGCAGCCATTCCTCCGGGACTAGCGGTTATCAAGAGACCCAGTACTTC.

In its sample, this clonotype was seen a few times. The gene calls are TRBV6-4 and TRBJ2-1; TRBD1 agrees at 11 bases. Germline CDR1 reads MRHNA; CDR2 reads SNTAGT. This CDR3 region has 14 residues. The ends lost 3 bases at V and 7 bases at J; junction bases unmatched: 2. CDR3 loop: CASSEGQGANEQFF. Written as DNA, the CDR3 is TGTGCCAGCAGTGAAGGACAGGGGGCGAATGAGCAGTTCTTC.

This clonotype has at least ten counts. J is TRBJ2-5 and V is TRBV2; 10 bases align to TRBD1. The germline V gene encodes CDR1 SNHLY and CDR2 FYNNEI. V was clipped by 4 bases and J by 5 bases; unmatched bases: 7. This CDR3 is 15 amino acids long. Here the CDR3 DNA reads TGTGCCAGCAGTGCCGGGACAGGGGCAATGGAGACCCAGTACTTC. Translation: CASSAGTGAMETQYF.

In this sample, this clonotype turned up a few times. CDR3 amino acids: CASSQDGGMAEAFF. The CDR3, as DNA: TGTGCCAGCAGCCAAGACGGGGGCATGGCTGAAGCTTTCTTT. This chain links TRBV3-1 with TRBJ1-1, with D perhaps TRBD1 (6 bases). V lost 0 bases, J lost 6 bases, and 11 bases lay in between. The germline gives CDR1 LGHDT, CDR2 YNNKEL (reference sequence). The CDR3 spans 14 residues.

A few counts support this clonotype. This sequence joins TRBV10-3 and TRBJ2-7, with D perhaps assigned TRBD1 or TRBD2 (6 bases each). CDR3 length: 13 residues. Germline-derived CDR1 and CDR2 are ENHRY and SYGVKD. V was trimmed by 7 bases and J by 4 bases, leaving 14 bases between them. This CDR3 is CAITPGGGYEQYF. CDR3 coding DNA: TGTGCCATCACCCCAGGAGGGGGTTACGAGCAGTACTTC.

With respect to this clonotype: At one boundary the junction diverges from the germline segment, which might be a read error. This chain joins TRBV5-1 and TRBJ1-2, with a tentative D call TRBD1 (6 bases). CDR1 is SGHRS, CDR2 YFSETQ, per germline. CDR3 length equals 14 residues. The CDR3 DNA reads as TGCGCCAGCAGCTTCTATCAGGGGAACTATGACTACACCTTC. It is translated as CASSFYQGNYDYTF.

The gene calls are TRBV10-3 and TRBJ1-1; no definite D call. Trimming took 6 bases from V and 0 from J, leaving 11 bases between them. CDR3 length: 14 residues. CDR1 and CDR2 from the germline V gene are ENHRY and SYGVKD. The CDR3 protein is CAIRAWELNTEAFF. CDR3 DNA: TGTGCCATCAGGGCTTGGGAACTGAACACTGAAGCTTTCTTT.